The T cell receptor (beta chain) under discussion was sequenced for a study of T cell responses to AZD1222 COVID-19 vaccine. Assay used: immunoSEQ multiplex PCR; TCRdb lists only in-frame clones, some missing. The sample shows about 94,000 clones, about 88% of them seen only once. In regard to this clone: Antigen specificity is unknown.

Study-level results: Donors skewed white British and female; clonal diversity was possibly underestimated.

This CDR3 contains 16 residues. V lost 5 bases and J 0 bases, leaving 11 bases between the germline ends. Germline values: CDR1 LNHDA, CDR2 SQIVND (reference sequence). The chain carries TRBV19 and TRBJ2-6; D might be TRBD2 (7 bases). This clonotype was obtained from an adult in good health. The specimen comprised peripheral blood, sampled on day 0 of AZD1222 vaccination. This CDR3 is CASSGRGPSGANVLTF. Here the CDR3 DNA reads TGTGCCAGTAGTGGGCGGGGGCCCTCTGGGGCCAACGTCCTGACTTTC.